These T cell receptor beta chains were read from a single sample in a study of radiation and T cells in renal cell carcinoma. Data came from immunoSEQ multiplex PCR; TCRdb stores just in-frame clones and leaves some out. The table lists about 49,000 clones, 80% of them singletons. Sequenced here: blood, sampled from a patient whose treatment included radiotherapy and nephrectomy. These receptors were obtained from an older woman with renal cell carcinoma. Both conserved end residues are part of each CDR3. Fields, in order: clone size, D gene, V gene, J gene, CDR3 DNA, CDR3 protein. D genes are given only for firm matches. Not all rows give a size; the values are once, few, many and, for expanded clones, a class.

clone size: -; D gene: -; V gene: TRBV5-4; J gene: TRBJ2-5; CDR3 DNA: TGTGCCAGTGAGGGTTGGGGGGAGCAAGAGACCCAGTACTTC; CDR3 protein: CASEGWGEQETQYF
clone size: -; D gene: -; V gene: TRBV18; J gene: TRBJ1-2; CDR3 DNA: TGTGCCAGCTCACCAAGCGGGAGCGGCTACACCTTC; CDR3 protein: CASSPSGSGYTF
clone size: -; D gene: TRBD1; V gene: TRBV28; J gene: TRBJ2-5; CDR3 DNA: TGTGCCAGCAGAGCAGGGGACAGAAAGTTGAAGACCCAGTACTTC; CDR3 protein: CASRAGDRKLKTQYF
clone size: -; D gene: TRBD1; V gene: TRBV6-6; J gene: TRBJ1-2; CDR3 DNA: TGTGCCAGCAGCACAGGGGGGGGTGGCTACACCTTC; CDR3 protein: CASSTGGGGYTF
clone size: -; D gene: -; V gene: TRBV19; J gene: TRBJ1-4; CDR3 DNA: TGTGCCAGTAGTCATCCAAGGGGGGGGGCGAGTGAAAAACTGTTTTTT; CDR3 protein: CASSHPRGGASEKLFF
clone size: -; D gene: TRBD1; V gene: TRBV29-1; J gene: TRBJ1-2; CDR3 DNA: TGCAGCGTTGGTGACAGGGCCTATGGCTACACCTTC; CDR3 protein: CSVGDRAYGYTF
clone size: -; D gene: -; V gene: TRBV15; J gene: TRBJ1-1; CDR3 DNA: TGTGCCACCAGCAGAGATATGTGGAGGGGCACTGAAGCTTTCTTT; CDR3 protein: CATSRDMWRGTEAFF
clone size: once; D gene: TRBD2; V gene: TRBV7-8; J gene: TRBJ2-3; CDR3 DNA: TGTGCCAGCAGCTTCAGCGGGGGGGTTTCGGGTACAGATACGCAGTATTTT; CDR3 protein: CASSFSGGVSGTDTQYF
clone size: -; D gene: TRBD2; V gene: TRBV9; J gene: TRBJ2-2; CDR3 DNA: TGTGCCAGCAGCCCGAGACTAGCGGGGGTCACCGGGGAGCTGTTTTTT; CDR3 protein: CASSPRLAGVTGELFF
clone size: few; D gene: TRBD2; V gene: TRBV4-1; J gene: TRBJ2-1; CDR3 DNA: TGCGCCAGCAGCCACGTAGAGCGGGGGGGGAACAATGAGCAGTTCTTC; CDR3 protein: CASSHVERGGNNEQFF
clone size: -; D gene: TRBD2; V gene: TRBV5-4; J gene: TRBJ2-7; CDR3 DNA: TGTGCCAGCAGCTTTTCGGGGGGGCGCTTGTACGAGCAGTACTTC; CDR3 protein: CASSFSGGRLYEQYF
clone size: -; D gene: -; V gene: TRBV9; J gene: TRBJ2-6; CDR3 DNA: TGTGCCAGCAGCCCCCAGGGGGCCAACGTCCTGACTTTC; CDR3 protein: CASSPQGANVLTF
clone size: -; D gene: -; V gene: TRBV4-3; J gene: TRBJ2-3; CDR3 DNA: TGCGCCAGCAGCCGCACCGGGACTTCCGAGTCAGATACGCAGTATTTT; CDR3 protein: CASSRTGTSESDTQYF
clone size: -; D gene: -; V gene: TRBV9; J gene: TRBJ2-3; CDR3 DNA: TGTGCCAGCAGCGGAGGGACCTCTGATACGCAGTATTTT; CDR3 protein: CASSGGTSDTQYF
clone size: -; D gene: -; V gene: TRBV5-6; J gene: TRBJ2-2; CDR3 DNA: TGTGCCAGCAGCTTGGGCGGGATTGGCACCGGGGAGCTGTTTTTT; CDR3 protein: CASSLGGIGTGELFF
clone size: -; D gene: -; V gene: TRBV6-5; J gene: TRBJ1-1; CDR3 DNA: TGTGCCAGCAGTAACTCGCGCCGGGACACCTCCCCAGCTTTCTTT; CDR3 protein: CASSNSRRDTSPAFF
clone size: -; D gene: -; V gene: TRBV11-2; J gene: TRBJ1-1; CDR3 DNA: TGTGCCAGCAGCTTAGGTATGGCAGGGGAAGCTTTCTTT; CDR3 protein: CASSLGMAGEAFF
clone size: -; D gene: TRBD1; V gene: TRBV11-3; J gene: TRBJ2-1; CDR3 DNA: TGTGCCAGCAGCTCTGGGACAGGGAAAGGCAATGAGCAGTTCTTC; CDR3 protein: CASSSGTGKGNEQFF
clone size: -; D gene: TRBD1; V gene: TRBV6-6; J gene: TRBJ2-7; CDR3 DNA: TGTGCCAGCCGGGACAGGGGGCGAGCCTACGAGCAGTACTTC; CDR3 protein: CASRDRGRAYEQYF
clone size: few; D gene: -; V gene: TRBV9; J gene: TRBJ1-2; CDR3 DNA: TGTGCCAGCAGCGTAGGTAGGGGACAAACGTTCTATGGCTACACCTTC; CDR3 protein: CASSVGRGQTFYGYTF
clone size: few; D gene: TRBD2; V gene: TRBV7-8; J gene: TRBJ2-1; CDR3 DNA: TGTGCCAGCAGCTTAGGAGCGGGAGTAGAGCAGTTCTTC; CDR3 protein: CASSLGAGVEQFF
clone size: -; D gene: -; V gene: TRBV23-1; J gene: TRBJ1-6; CDR3 DNA: TGCGCCAGCAGTCAATCGAAGGCAGGGGACTATAATTCACCCCTCCACTTT; CDR3 protein: CASSQSKAGDYNSPLHF
clone size: -; D gene: -; V gene: TRBV21-1; J gene: TRBJ2-7; CDR3 DNA: TGTGCCAGCAGCAATCATCCATACTCCTACGAGCAGTACTTC; CDR3 protein: CASSNHPYSYEQYF
clone size: -; D gene: -; V gene: TRBV7-8; J gene: TRBJ2-7; CDR3 DNA: TGTGCCAGCAGCTCAAAGTGGGGGTACCTGTACGAGCAGTACTTC; CDR3 protein: CASSSKWGYLYEQYF
clone size: -; D gene: TRBD2; V gene: TRBV25-1; J gene: TRBJ2-5; CDR3 DNA: TGTGCCAGCTCCGGGAGGGGGGGACCTGGGACCCAGTACTTC; CDR3 protein: CASSGRGGPGTQYF
clone size: -; D gene: -; V gene: TRBV10-2; J gene: TRBJ1-2; CDR3 DNA: TGCGCCAGCACTCTCAGCCAGGGAGGGAATGGCTACACCTTC; CDR3 protein: CASTLSQGGNGYTF
clone size: -; D gene: TRBD1; V gene: TRBV9; J gene: TRBJ1-4; CDR3 DNA: TGTGCCAGCAGCGTAATGCCCGGGACAGGGGGCGGCGAAAAACTGTTTTTT; CDR3 protein: CASSVMPGTGGGEKLFF
clone size: few; D gene: -; V gene: TRBV5-4; J gene: TRBJ1-3; CDR3 DNA: TGTGCCAGCAGCCGCGACAGGACCTCTGGAAACACCATATATTTT; CDR3 protein: CASSRDRTSGNTIYF
clone size: few; D gene: -; V gene: TRBV2; J gene: TRBJ1-2; CDR3 DNA: TGTGCCAGCAGTGGCAGGGATGGTTATGGCTACACCTTC; CDR3 protein: CASSGRDGYGYTF
clone size: -; D gene: TRBD2; V gene: TRBV27; J gene: TRBJ2-1; CDR3 DNA: TGTGCCAGCAGTTCCCTCGGACTAGTTTTGGCTGAGCAGTTCTTC; CDR3 protein: CASSSLGLVLAEQFF
clone size: -; D gene: -; V gene: TRBV27; J gene: TRBJ1-2; CDR3 DNA: TGTGCCAGCAGTTTATCAAGCAGCTATGGCTACACCTTC; CDR3 protein: CASSLSSSYGYTF
clone size: -; D gene: -; V gene: TRBV7-9; J gene: TRBJ1-5; CDR3 DNA: TGTGCCAGCAGCTTAGGACCAGATCAACAGCCCCAGCATTTT; CDR3 protein: CASSLGPDQQPQHF
clone size: -; D gene: -; V gene: TRBV7-9; J gene: TRBJ2-7; CDR3 DNA: TGTGCCAGCAGCCCCAGGGTTGGGGGGGGCCGCCACGAGCAGTACTTC; CDR3 protein: CASSPRVGGGRHEQYF
clone size: -; D gene: -; V gene: TRBV27; J gene: TRBJ1-5; CDR3 DNA: TGTGCCAGCAGTTTACGGTTCGGGGGAGGGGACAATCAGCCCCAGCATTTT; CDR3 protein: CASSLRFGGGDNQPQHF
clone size: -; D gene: -; V gene: TRBV21-1; J gene: TRBJ2-5; CDR3 DNA: TGTGCCAGCAGCAAAGGACTAGCGGGGGGGCCCGTAGAGACCCAGTACTTC; CDR3 protein: CASSKGLAGGPVETQYF
clone size: -; D gene: TRBD2; V gene: TRBV30; J gene: TRBJ2-1; CDR3 DNA: TGTGCCTGGACCGGGGGGCGGGAGGATGAGCAGTTCTTC; CDR3 protein: CAWTGGREDEQFF
clone size: -; D gene: -; V gene: TRBV10-3; J gene: TRBJ2-7; CDR3 DNA: TGTGCCATCAGTCCCCGCCAGGACACGGCGGGCGAGCAGTACTTC; CDR3 protein: CAISPRQDTAGEQYF
clone size: -; D gene: TRBD2; V gene: TRBV5-1; J gene: TRBJ2-1; CDR3 DNA: TGCGCCAGCACCTTAGAGCCGGGACTAGCGGTGACAAATGAGCAGTTCTTC; CDR3 protein: CASTLEPGLAVTNEQFF
clone size: -; D gene: -; V gene: TRBV6-1; J gene: TRBJ1-5; CDR3 DNA: TGTGCCAGCAGTGAACATAGCAATCAGCCCCAGCATTTT; CDR3 protein: CASSEHSNQPQHF
clone size: once; D gene: TRBD1; V gene: TRBV14; J gene: TRBJ1-3; CDR3 DNA: TGTGCCAGCAGCCGGGACAGAATGACTGGAAACACCATATATTTT; CDR3 protein: CASSRDRMTGNTIYF
clone size: once; D gene: TRBD1; V gene: TRBV19; J gene: TRBJ2-6; CDR3 DNA: TGTGCCAGTAACTCAGGGGGCCTGGGTTCTGGGGCCAACGTCCTGACTTTC; CDR3 protein: CASNSGGLGSGANVLTF
clone size: -; D gene: TRBD1; V gene: TRBV7-2; J gene: TRBJ1-3; CDR3 DNA: TGTGCCAGCAGCCGTCTAGGGACAGGGTTCTCTGGAAACACCATATATTTT; CDR3 protein: CASSRLGTGFSGNTIYF
clone size: -; D gene: TRBD1; V gene: TRBV4-1; J gene: TRBJ1-4; CDR3 DNA: TGCGCCAGCAGCACGGGACAGGGCCCTCCTGCTAATGAAAAACTGTTTTTT; CDR3 protein: CASSTGQGPPANEKLFF
clone size: -; D gene: -; V gene: TRBV5-1; J gene: TRBJ1-5; CDR3 DNA: TGCGCCAGCAGCACGGGACTGAGCAATCAGCCCCAGCATTTT; CDR3 protein: CASSTGLSNQPQHF
clone size: -; D gene: TRBD2; V gene: TRBV27; J gene: TRBJ2-1; CDR3 DNA: TGTGCCAGCAGTTTAAGCGGGGGTTACAATGAGCAGTTCTTC; CDR3 protein: CASSLSGGYNEQFF